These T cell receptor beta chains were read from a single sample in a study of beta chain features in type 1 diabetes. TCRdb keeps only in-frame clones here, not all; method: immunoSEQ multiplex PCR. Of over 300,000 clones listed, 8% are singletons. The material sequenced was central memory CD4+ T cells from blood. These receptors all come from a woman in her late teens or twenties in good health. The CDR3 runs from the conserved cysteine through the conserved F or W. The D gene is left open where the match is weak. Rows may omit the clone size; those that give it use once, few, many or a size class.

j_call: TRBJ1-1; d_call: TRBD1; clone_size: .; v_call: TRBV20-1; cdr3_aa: CSARTGTEAFF; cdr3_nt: TGCAGTGCACGGACAGGGACTGAAGCTTTCTTT
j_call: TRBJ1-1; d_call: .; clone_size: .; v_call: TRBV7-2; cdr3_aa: CASSPKTGNTEAFF; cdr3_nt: TGTGCCAGCAGCCCCAAGACAGGGAACACTGAAGCTTTCTTT
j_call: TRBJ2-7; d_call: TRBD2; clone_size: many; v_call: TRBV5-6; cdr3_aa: CASSFSSGRAQYF; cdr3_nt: TGTGCCAGCAGCTTCTCTAGCGGGAGGGCGCAGTACTTC
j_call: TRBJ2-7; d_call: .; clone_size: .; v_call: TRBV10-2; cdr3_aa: CASSEGGLLYEQYF; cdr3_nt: TGCGCCAGCAGTGAAGGTGGACTCCTCTACGAGCAGTACTTC
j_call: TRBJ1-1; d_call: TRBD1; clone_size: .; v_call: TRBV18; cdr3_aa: CASSTTGQNTEAFF; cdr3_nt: TGTGCCAGCTCAACGACAGGGCAGAACACTGAAGCTTTCTTT
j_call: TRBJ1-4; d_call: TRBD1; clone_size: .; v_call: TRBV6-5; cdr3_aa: CASRSEGAGTEKLFF; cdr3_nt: TGTGCCAGCAGAAGCGAGGGGGCGGGAACTGAAAAACTGTTTTTT
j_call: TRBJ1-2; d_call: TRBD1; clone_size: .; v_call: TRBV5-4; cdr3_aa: CASSLDRGYGYTF; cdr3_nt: TGTGCCAGCAGCTTAGACAGGGGATATGGCTACACCTTC
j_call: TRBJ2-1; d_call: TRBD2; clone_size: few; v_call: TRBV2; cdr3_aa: CASSEDGRGDEQFF; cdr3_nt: TGTGCCAGCAGTGAGGACGGGAGGGGGGATGAGCAGTTCTTC
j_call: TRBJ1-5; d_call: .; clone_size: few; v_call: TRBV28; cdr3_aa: CASSHVVGSGGHNQPQHF; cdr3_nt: TGTGCCAGCAGCCATGTAGTTGGGTCAGGTGGTCATAATCAGCCCCAGCATTTT
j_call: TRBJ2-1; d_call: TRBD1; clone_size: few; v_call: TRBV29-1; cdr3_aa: CSYRGHYNEQFF; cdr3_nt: TGCAGCTACAGGGGGCATTACAATGAGCAGTTCTTC
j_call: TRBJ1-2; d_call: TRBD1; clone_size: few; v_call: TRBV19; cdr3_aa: CASTRGGQGIYGYTF; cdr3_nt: TGTGCCAGTACCAGGGGCGGACAGGGGATTTATGGCTACACCTTC
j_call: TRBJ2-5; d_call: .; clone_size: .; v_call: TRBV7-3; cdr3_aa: CASSRMIQETQYF; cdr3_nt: TGTGCCAGCAGCCGGATGATTCAAGAGACCCAGTACTTC
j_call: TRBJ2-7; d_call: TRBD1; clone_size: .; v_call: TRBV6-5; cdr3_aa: CATVRQGTRDEQYF; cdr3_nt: TGTGCCACCGTCAGACAGGGCACTCGTGACGAGCAGTACTTC
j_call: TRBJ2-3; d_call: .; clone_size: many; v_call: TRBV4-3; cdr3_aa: CASSQVWRRDRSTDTQYF; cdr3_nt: TGCGCCAGCAGCCAAGTTTGGAGGAGGGACCGGAGCACAGATACGCAGTATTTT
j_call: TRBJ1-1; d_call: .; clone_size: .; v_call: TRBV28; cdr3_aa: CASISNLGIRNTEAFF; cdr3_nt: TGTGCCAGCATCTCAAATCTGGGCATTAGGAACACTGAAGCTTTCTTT